This TCR beta chain was captured in a study of T-cell reconstitution after alpha-beta-depleted transplantation in children. Using unique molecular identifiers, the investigators prepared the TCRbeta library. MiXCR was run by TCRdb on the PCR reads, yielding one entry per CDR3 protein. The data contain 250,000 to 400,000 distinct CDR3 sequences, 23% of them singletons. The sequence was obtained from a male patient younger than 18 who had a stem cell transplant for acute lymphoblastic leukemia, so the T cells may come from the graft donor. The material sequenced was PBMCs, mostly from graft donor cells, taken 180 days after TCRalphabeta/CD19-depleted stem cell transplant.

CDR3 protein: CASSLGQPANYGYTF. In DNA, the CDR3 is TGTGCCAGCAGCCTCGGTCAACCCGCGAACTATGGCTACACCTTC. The rearrangement joins TRBV4-2 to TRBJ1-2; no clear D gene. This CDR3 contains 15 residues. Looked up from germline, CDR1 is LGHNA and CDR2 is YNFKEQ. Trimming pared 4 bases from V and 2 bases from J, leaving 14 bases between.